In this sample, the clone carrying this T cell receptor beta chain turned up a few times. What it binds is unknown. These data belong to a study of CD8+CD57+ T cells in acquired aplastic anemia. Across the whole study: Sorting CD4+ and CD8+ cells gave DNA averaging around 3 ug.

Patients picked for sequencing had shown CD8+CD57+ cell expansion detected by flow cytometry. Study-wide findings and caveats: Some 31 CD8+ CDR3 sequences were shared between patients and controls.

The CDR3 consists of 15 residues. The V segment lost 6 bases and the J segment 0 bases; nucleotides outside the gene matches: 6. Germline-derived CDR1 and CDR2 are MDHEN and SYDVKM. TCR beta VDJ combinations and CDR3 sequences were profiled from genomic DNA. Each CDR3 protein gets one entry after TCRdb re-called the reads with MiXCR. This sample has around 160,000 distinct CDR3 sequences, with around 48% found just once. The chain employs TRBV28 and TRBJ2-3; TRBD2 agrees at 7 bases. The sample comprised sorted CD4+, CD8+, or CD8+CD57+ T cells (not recorded which) from PBMCs. The clonotype was recovered from a human donor with aplastic anemia. The CDR3 loop is CASSSLGGSTDTQYF. In DNA form, the CDR3 reads TGTGCCAGCAGCTCGTTGGGAGGGAGCACAGATACGCAGTATTTT.